This note documents a single TCR beta chain sequence. Its antigen is as yet unknown. The source of the sample is a study of T cell repertoires in cytomegalovirus infection. Study details: Public TCR beta signatures indicated both CMV infection and matching HLA type.

The length of the CDR3 is 12 residues. V was shortened by 0 bases and J by 6 bases, with 6 bases between the two germline ends. CDR1 and CDR2 (germline): DFQATT, SNEGSKA (reference sequence). From the reads, TCRdb called clonotypes with MiXCR, one entry per CDR3 protein. The data show a few hundred thousand distinct CDR3 sequences, roughly 46% seen once. Findings and caveats of the study: Clonotype analysis showed dominance of the ex vivo response by HLA-C-restricted CMV-specific TCR beta clonotypes.

The chain is built from TRBV20-1 and TRBJ2-1, with no clear D. This TCR derives from a human donor in good health (CMV status not recorded). Some clones in this sample may be carry-over from other donors' samples. The sequenced sample was cultured PBMCs, obtained from culture after CMV antigen stimulation. CDR3 bases: TGCAGTGCTAGAGAAGCAATCAATGAGCAGTTCTTC. The encoded protein is CSAREAINEQFF.